The clone carrying this T cell receptor beta chain was seen more than once but under ten times. The CDR3 covers 13 residues. The V end was cut by 6 bases, the J end by 4 bases, with 12 bases between. The germline V gene has CDR1 MGHRA and CDR2 YSYEKL. TCRdb called the 5' RACE reads again in MiXCR, with one record for every CDR3 protein. This sample has roughly 200,000 distinct CDR3 sequences, with roughly 13% found just once. This entry is derived from a study of CD8 T cells in ankylosing spondylitis. Sequenced input: blood, either unsorted or a sorted T cell fraction (not recorded which). The chain couples TRBV4-1 to TRBJ1-1; TRBD1 is a possible D gene (5 bases). The sequence derives from a male donor with ankylosing spondylitis or in good health (not recorded which). In DNA form, the CDR3 reads TGCGCCAGCAGGCTCGACAGAGGCACTGAAGCTTTCTTT. Translated, it gives CASRLDRGTEAFF.